Below, 25 T cell receptor beta chains from the same sample are listed, as sequenced in a study of T cells after posttransplantation cyclophosphamide. Assay: immunoSEQ multiplex PCR; the TCRdb copy retains only in-frame clones and omits some. This set yields 25,000 to 35,000 clones and no singletons; the top ten hold 4% to 5.5%. The sequencing sample was made of PBMCs. These TCRs come from a woman aged 25 to 39 in good health and a related stem cell transplant donor.

This clone was detected ten times or more. The rearrangement links TRBV6-8 to TRBJ2-3; 12 nucleotides agree with TRBD2. CDR1 is MNHGY, CDR2 SAAAGT, per germline. The CDR3 spans 17 residues. J was trimmed by 6 bases and V by 0 bases; bases with no gene match: 7. CDR3 coding DNA: TGTGCCAGCAGTTACTCGACTAGCGGGGGTCGATCGGATACGCAGTATTTT. Translation: CASSYSTSGGRSDTQYF.

This clone showed up many times. This chain joins TRBV27 and TRBJ1-1; 9 bases align to TRBD1. V lost 5 bases to trimming and J lost 10 bases; unmatched junction nucleotides: 8. The CDR3 runs to 13 residues. Germline-derived CDR1 and CDR2 are MNHEY and SMNVEV (reference sequence). CDR3: CASSEMGQGAAFF. CDR3 nucleotide sequence: TGTGCCAGCAGTGAAATGGGACAGGGCGCAGCTTTCTTT.

This clone has at least ten counts. The rearrangement uses TRBV10-3 and TRBJ2-3; a possible D gene is TRBD2 (5 bases). With 3 bases removed from V and 3 bases from J, the gap between germline ends came to 7 bases. The V gene's germline CDR1 is ENHRY and CDR2 SYGVKD. The CDR3 is 13 amino acids. CDR3: CAISESGTDTQYF. The CDR3 bases are TGTGCCATCAGTGAATCGGGGACAGATACGCAGTATTTT.

The chain carries TRBV7-9 and TRBJ1-2; the match to TRBD1 covers 7 bases. The germline gives CDR1 SEHNR, CDR2 FQNEAQ (reference sequence). The CDR3 length is 14 residues. After removal of 5 bases from V and 2 bases from J, the junction contained 5 bases not matched to a gene. The CDR3 here is CASSPGTENYGYTF. The DNA of the CDR3 is TGTGCCAGCAGCCCTGGGACAGAAAACTATGGCTACACCTTC.

This clone was detected ten times or more. The rearrangement uses TRBV2 and TRBJ2-5; TRBD1 agrees at 10 bases. Germline V CDR1 and CDR2: SNHLY, FYNNEI. The CDR3 is 15 amino acids. Trimming took 5 bases from V and 5 from J; bases not matched to a gene: 8. As DNA, the CDR3 is TGTGCCAGCAGTCTTGACAGGGGGCCGGATGAGACCCAGTACTTC. Residues: CASSLDRGPDETQYF.

This clone was counted between two and nine times. The CDR3 here is CASSRTGDSQPQHF. The CDR3, as DNA: TGTGCCAGCAGCCGGACAGGGGATAGTCAGCCCCAGCATTTT. V and J are TRBV5-6 and TRBJ1-5; 9 nucleotides line up with TRBD1. The CDR3 totals 14 residues. CDR1 is SGHDT, CDR2 YYEEEE, per germline. The J segment lost 6 bases and the V segment lost 4 bases, leaving 5 bases of the junction unmatched.

In this sample, this clone turned up many times. This chain links TRBV6-4 with TRBJ1-1; no definite D call. Germline V lookup: CDR1 MRHNA, CDR2 SNTAGT. Trimming removed 5 bases from V and 1 base from J, with 8 bases in between. CDR3 size: 13 residues. The CDR3 region has the DNA TGTGCCAGCAGTCACGGTGAGAACACTGAAGCTTTCTTT. Its protein product is CASSHGENTEAFF.

This clone was counted ten times or more. This chain joins TRBV13 and TRBJ2-3, with 10 bases fitting TRBD1. This CDR3 comprises 16 residues. Per the germline V gene, CDR1 is PRHDT and CDR2 is FYEKMQ (reference sequence). Trimming at V came to 4 bases and at J to 5 bases, leaving 9 bases not matched to a gene. The CDR3 DNA reads as TGTGCCAGCAGCTCCCAAGACAGGGGGCTAAAAGATACGCAGTATTTT. Amino acids: CASSSQDRGLKDTQYF.

The J gene is TRBJ2-3, the V gene TRBV4-3, with D maybe TRBD2 (6 bases). Per the germline V gene, CDR1 is LGHNA and CDR2 is YSLEER. CDR3 size: 16 residues. V gave up 0 bases and J gave up 1 base, with 11 bases separating them. The CDR3 is CASSQDYAGRTDTQYF. CDR3 coding DNA: TGCGCCAGCAGCCAAGATTACGCGGGGCGCACAGATACGCAGTATTTT.

This clone has more than one count but fewer than ten. The gene calls are TRBV15 and TRBJ1-2, with a possible D match to TRBD1 (6 bases). This CDR3 has 13 residues. Germline V gene data show CDR1 as LNHNV and CDR2 as YYDKDF (reference sequence). The V end was cut by 3 bases, the J end by 3 bases, with 8 bases between. This chain's CDR3 is CATSRDSDYGYTF. The CDR3 DNA reads TGTGCCACCAGCAGGGACAGTGACTATGGCTACACCTTC.

This clone was recorded at least ten times. This chain links TRBV30 with TRBJ1-1; a weak D match, TRBD1 (6 bases). Germline CDR1 reads GTSNPN; CDR2 reads SVGIG (reference sequence). The CDR3 is 13 residues long. The V gene lost 4 bases and the J gene lost 4 bases, with 13 bases spanning the gap. The CDR3 DNA reads TGTGCCTGGAACTACAGGGAGGGCACTGAAGCTTTCTTT. Translation gives CAWNYREGTEAFF.

In its sample, this clone was seen a few times. The chain carries TRBV12-3 or TRBV12-4 and TRBJ2-7; D is perhaps TRBD1 or TRBD2 (6 bases each). This CDR3 has 13 amino acids. Trimming shortened V by 3 bases and J by 3 bases, and 9 bases separated the two germline ends. The CDR3 spells CASSFRGGYEQYF. In DNA form, the CDR3 reads TGTGCCAGCAGTTTCAGGGGAGGCTACGAGCAGTACTTC.

The chain is built from TRBV19 and TRBJ2-5, with 7 bases lining up with TRBD1. V lost 4 bases and J lost 2; bases outside the gene matches: 7. Germline values: CDR1 LNHDA, CDR2 SQIVND (reference sequence). The CDR3 is 15 residues long. The CDR3 is CASSNPGTEQETQYF. Here the CDR3 DNA reads TGTGCCAGTAGTAACCCCGGGACAGAACAAGAGACCCAGTACTTC.

Many counts were recorded for this clone. This chain links TRBV6-1 with TRBJ1-4; D is ambiguous. Trimming removed 1 base at V and 6 bases at J, with 6 bases between. The CDR3 spans 13 residues. Germline V lookup: CDR1 MNHNS, CDR2 SASEGT. Here the CDR3 DNA reads TGTGCCAGCAGTGAAGGAAGGCATGAAAAACTGTTTTTT. It codes for CASSEGRHEKLFF.

In this sample, this clone turned up many times. The gene calls are TRBV14 and TRBJ2-7; TRBD1 might be the D (6 bases). CDR1 and CDR2 (germline): SGHDN, FVKESK. The CDR3 has 12 amino acids. V lost 1 base, J lost 9 bases, and 10 bases lay in between. CDR3 nucleotides: TGTGCCAGCAGCCAAGGGGGGCGGCGGCAGTACTTC. This translates into CASSQGGRRQYF. The full variable domain, its missing parts supplied by reference TRBV14 and TRBJ2-7, is EAGVTQFPSHSVIEKGQTVTLRCDPISGHDNLYWYRRVMGKEIKFLLHFVKESKQDESGMPNNRFLAERTGGTYSTLKVQPAELEDSGVYFCASSQGGRRQYFGPGTRLTVT.

There are many counts of this clone. The J gene is TRBJ2-1, the V gene TRBV18; D is tentatively TRBD1 or TRBD2 (6 bases each). The CDR3 loop spans 14 amino acids. Germline loops: CDR1 KGHSH, CDR2 LQKENI. V was shortened by 4 bases and J by 6 bases, with 13 bases between the two germline ends. CDR3 sequence: CASSRRDIINEQFF. The DNA for the CDR3 is TGTGCCAGCTCACGGAGGGACATTATCAATGAGCAGTTCTTC.

At least ten counts were recorded for this clone. This sequence joins TRBV7-9 and TRBJ2-2, with TRBD2 as a possible D gene (6 bases). The CDR3 has 17 residues. CDR1 and CDR2 (germline): SEHNR, FQNEAQ (reference sequence). V dropped 4 bases and J dropped 4 bases, with 19 bases sitting between them. CDR3 in DNA: TGTGCCAGCAGCTCCCGATTCGGCGGGGTGAGCACCGGGGAGCTGTTTTTT. It specifies CASSSRFGGVSTGELFF.

This clone has ten or more counts. This chain connects TRBV5-1 to TRBJ2-5, with D perhaps TRBD1 (5 bases). V gave up 0 bases and J gave up 3 bases, with 6 bases separating them. The CDR3 loop spans 13 amino acids. Germline lookup yields CDR1 SGHRS and CDR2 YFSETQ. Written as DNA, the CDR3 is TGCGCCAGCAGCTTGGCCAGGGAAGAGACCCAGTACTTC. Translated: CASSLAREETQYF.

This clone was seen at least ten times. The chain carries TRBV7-9 and TRBJ2-7, with D possibly being TRBD1 (6 bases). Germline V gene data show CDR1 as SEHNR and CDR2 as FQNEAQ (reference sequence). Trimming took 3 bases from V and 5 from J, leaving 11 bases between them. The CDR3 sequence is 13 residues long. As DNA, the CDR3 is TGTGCCAGCAGCTTCGCCGGACAGCACGAGCAGTACTTC. Translated, it gives CASSFAGQHEQYF.

This clone was seen ten or more times. The rearrangement links TRBV6-2 or TRBV6-3 to TRBJ2-1, with 13 bases identical to TRBD2. V shed 7 bases, J shed 9 bases, and the junction held 24 bases outside the gene matches. The germline V gene has CDR1 MNHEY and CDR2 SVGEGT. This CDR3 is built from 20 residues. The CDR3 is CASTFASSGLAGPVETEQFF. DNA of the CDR3: TGTGCCAGCACCTTTGCCTCATCGGGACTAGCGGGACCCGTGGAGACTGAGCAGTTCTTC.

Ten or more counts support this clone. V gene TRBV12-3 or TRBV12-4 combines with J gene TRBJ1-2, with D perhaps matching TRBD1 (5 bases). V was shortened by 5 bases and J by 4 bases, with 14 bases between the two germline ends. The CDR3 is made up of 14 amino acids. The CDR3 bases are TGTGCCAGCAGTCTGACAGCTGGCACCTATGGCTACACCTTC. It is translated as CASSLTAGTYGYTF.

The chain couples TRBV7-2 to TRBJ2-3, with 8 positions matching TRBD2. CDR3 length: 16 residues. Trimming at V came to 2 bases and at J to 6 bases, leaving 10 bases not matched to a gene. The germline gives CDR1 SGHTA, CDR2 FQGNSA. CDR3 DNA sequence: TGTGCCAGCAGCTTACCTAGTCGGGGGGGCCTGGATACGCAGTATTTT. Translated, it gives CASSLPSRGGLDTQYF.

This clone was detected many times. The chain uses TRBV7-2 and TRBJ1-4; D remains unclear. CDR3 length equals 14 residues. Deletions cut 1 base from V and 5 bases from J, with 8 bases between. In germline, CDR1 is SGHTA, CDR2 FQGNSA. CDR3 bases: TGTGCCAGCAGCTTAGGGCCGATCAATGAAAAACTGTTTTTT. Its protein is CASSLGPINEKLFF.

This clone was observed at least ten times. In DNA, the CDR3 is TGTGCCAGCAGTCACAGAGGTAGAGGACAGGGGGCTCAATATGGCTACACCTTC. Encoded protein: CASSHRGRGQGAQYGYTF. The J gene is TRBJ1-2, the V gene TRBV27, with 11 bases that match TRBD1. This CDR3 is built from 18 residues. V lost 5 bases, J lost 5 bases, and 16 bases stayed unmatched. The germline CDR1 and CDR2 sequences are MNHEY and SMNVEV (reference sequence).

There are many counts of this clone. In DNA form, the CDR3 reads TGTGCCAGCAGCGATCCACGGTCCTCTTTAAACACCATATATTTT. Translation: CASSDPRSSLNTIYF. The chain carries TRBV5-6 and TRBJ1-3; D not resolved. Per the germline V gene, CDR1 is SGHDT and CDR2 is YYEEEE. Trimming took 4 bases from V and 6 from J, leaving 17 bases between them. This CDR3 spans 15 amino acids. Full variable domain (remainder filled in from reference TRBV5-6 and TRBJ1-3): DAGVTQSPTHLIKTRGQQVTLRCSPKSGHDTVSWYQQALGQGPQFIFQYYEEEERQRGNFPDRFSGHQFPNYSSELNVNALLLGDSALYLCASSDPRSSLNTIYFGEGSWLTVV.